Below are 2 T cell receptor beta chains sequenced from a single sample in a study of T cell responses to AZD1222 COVID-19 vaccine. Profiling relied on immunoSEQ multiplex PCR, and the TCRdb table lists in-frame clones only, not all of them. The sample consists of about 150,000 clones, 90% of them appearing once. Sequencing used peripheral blood, obtained on day 0 of AZD1222 vaccination. These receptors all come from an adult in good health.

V gene TRBV5-1 combines with J gene TRBJ1-6; D ambiguous. CDR3 size: 14 residues. V was cut by 6 bases and J by 6 bases, with 13 bases left in between. Germline CDR1 is SGHRS and CDR2 is YFSETQ. The CDR3 DNA is TGCGCCAGCACCGAACAAGGGATTAATTCACCCCTCCACTTT. This translates into CASTEQGINSPLHF.

The rearrangement links TRBV11-3 to TRBJ2-1; D ambiguous. The CDR3 runs 16 residues. The V end was cut by 0 bases, the J end by 6 bases, with 15 bases between. CDR1 SGHNT and CDR2 YENEEA come from the germline V gene. CDR3 residues: CASSLDYGREFNEQFF. The CDR3, as DNA: TGTGCCAGCAGCTTAGATTATGGCAGAGAGTTCAATGAGCAGTTCTTC.